This passage covers 9 T cell receptor beta chains from one sample sequenced in a study of early T cells in non-severe SARS-CoV-2 infection. TCRdb re-derived calls from the 5' RACE reads in MiXCR, one entry per CDR3 protein. Here the sample spans approximately 35,000 distinct CDR3 sequences, around 4.6% being singletons. Sequenced input: whole blood. Receptors originate from an adult who was a healthcare worker with PCR-confirmed SARS-CoV-2 infection or an uninfected control (not recorded which).

This clonotype was detected many times. The J gene is TRBJ1-1, the V gene TRBV7-8, with no clear D. Between the trimmed V and J ends, which lost 1 base and 5 bases, there was a span of 11 bases. This CDR3 region has 14 residues. Per the germline V gene, CDR1 is SGHVS and CDR2 is FQNEAQ. CDR3 nucleotides: TGTGCCAGCAGCTTAGGCAGCCGAACGACTGAAGCTTTCTTT. Amino acids: CASSLGSRTTEAFF.

This clonotype has only a few counts. The rearrangement uses TRBV28 and TRBJ2-2, with a weak D call TRBD1 (5 bases). The CDR3 extends over 15 amino acids. Between the trimmed V and J ends, which lost 8 bases and 3 bases, there was a span of 16 bases. Per the germline V gene, CDR1 is MDHEN and CDR2 is SYDVKM. CDR3 DNA sequence: TGTGCCAGCTTATCTCAGGGTTTACACACCGGGGAGCTGTTTTTT. Its translation is CASLSQGLHTGELFF.

This clonotype was seen at least ten times. The chain combines TRBV6-6 with TRBJ2-5; TRBD2 might be the D (6 bases). V lost 4 bases to trimming and J lost 5 bases, with 11 bases between them. The CDR3 extends over 13 amino acids. Germline V gene lookup returns CDR1 MNHNY and CDR2 SVGAGI (reference sequence). This CDR3 is CASSSTSRETQYF. In DNA, the CDR3 is TGTGCCAGCAGTTCGACTAGTCGGGAGACCCAGTACTTC.

This clonotype was seen at least ten times. The chain uses TRBV21-1 and TRBJ1-3. TRBV21-1 is designated a pseudogene. The CDR3 is made up of 13 amino acids. The CDR3 DNA reads as TGTGCCAGCACCAAGGAGAAGTCGGACACCATATATTTT. Its protein is CASTKEKSDTIYF.

This clonotype was seen ten or more times. This chain links TRBV19 with TRBJ1-2; the match to TRBD1 covers 12 bases. This CDR3 is built from 14 residues. The trim removed 4 bases at V and 8 bases at J, leaving 5 bases unmatched. CDR1 and CDR2 from the germline V gene are LNHDA and SQIVND (reference sequence). DNA for the CDR3: TGTGCCAGTAGTACGTCCGGGACAGGGGGCGGCTACACCTTC. Residues: CASSTSGTGGGYTF.

This clonotype was seen more than once but under ten times. The chain links TRBV6-2 or TRBV6-3 to TRBJ2-7; TRBD1 aligns across 8 bases. Germline trimming cut 6 bases from V and 0 bases from J; bases unmatched to any gene: 7. The CDR3 is made up of 15 amino acids. CDR1 MNHEY and CDR2 SVGEGT come from the germline V gene. The CDR3 is CASRTRGQVSYEQYF. The CDR3, as DNA: TGTGCCAGCAGAACCAGGGGACAGGTCTCCTACGAGCAGTACTTC.

In this sample, this clonotype turned up many times. V gene TRBV28 combines with J gene TRBJ2-5; perhaps TRBD2 as D (5 bases). The germline gives CDR1 MDHEN, CDR2 SYDVKM. Trimming took off 3 bases at V and 7 bases at J, with 15 bases between the two ends. The CDR3 consists of 14 residues. The DNA of the CDR3 is TGTGCCAGCAGTTTTCGGGGTGCATCGGGGACCCAGTACTTC. Protein: CASSFRGASGTQYF.

This rearrangement joins TRBV5-1 to TRBJ2-7; D is undetermined. The CDR3 extends over 15 amino acids. Germline values: CDR1 SGHRS, CDR2 YFSETQ. V lost 3 bases and J 2 bases, leaving 15 bases between the germline ends. CDR3 amino acids: CASSSSGLNPYEQYF. The CDR3 DNA is TGCGCCAGCAGCTCATCGGGCCTCAATCCCTACGAGCAGTACTTC. The full variable domain, with the rest looked up from reference TRBV5-1 and TRBJ2-7, is KAGVTQTPRYLIKTRGQQVTLSCSPISGHRSVSWYQQTPGQGLQFLFEYFSETQRNKGNFPGRFSGRQFSNSRSEMNVSTLELGDSALYLCASSSSGLNPYEQYFGPGTRLTVT.

This chain joins TRBV7-9 and TRBJ1-5; D is perhaps TRBD1 (5 bases). This CDR3 is built from 16 residues. Trimming shortened V by 3 bases and J by 3 bases, and 15 bases separated the two germline ends. The germline V gene has CDR1 SEHNR and CDR2 FQNEAQ (reference sequence). This CDR3 is CASSFSGQGYNQPQHF. In nucleotides, the CDR3 is TGTGCCAGCAGCTTCAGTGGGCAGGGCTACAATCAGCCCCAGCATTTT. The full variable domain, in which reference TRBV7-9 and TRBJ1-5 provide the parts outside the CDR3, is DTGVSQNPRHKITKRGQNVTFRCDPISEHNRLYWYRQTLGQGPEFLTYFQNEAQLEKSRLLSDRFSAERPKGSFSTLEIQRTEQGDSAMYLCASSFSGQGYNQPQHFGDGTRLSIL.